The 28 T cell receptor beta chains presented below share a single source sample, sequenced in a study of cytomegalovirus exposure and HLA in healthy donors. The PCR made use of 60 Vbeta and 13 Jbeta primers. The data were produced by immunoSEQ multiplex PCR, yet TCRdb's version contains in-frame clones alone and is incomplete. The data show about 140,000 clones, just over 70% seen once. The sequenced material came from PBMCs. The receptors stem from a woman aged 25-40 years in good health and CMV-seronegative.

This CDR3 is CASSLAHRTGEQYF. The CDR3 nucleotides read TGTGCCAGCAGCTTAGCTCACCGGACTGGCGAGCAGTACTTC. The rearrangement links TRBV7-2 to TRBJ2-7, with D maybe TRBD2 (5 bases). Germline values: CDR1 SGHTA, CDR2 FQGNSA. This CDR3 spans 14 amino acids. V dropped 0 bases and J dropped 6 bases, with 12 bases sitting between them.

This chain uses TRBV5-6 with TRBJ1-4, with a possible D match to TRBD1 (6 bases). Germline V CDR1 and CDR2: SGHDT, YYEEEE. V lost 1 base to trimming and J lost 0 bases, with 13 bases between them. The CDR3 sequence is 17 residues long. CDR3 DNA sequence: TGTGCCAGCAGCTTGTATGGCAGGGGTACAACTAATGAAAAACTGTTTTTT. It specifies CASSLYGRGTTNEKLFF.

This clone was seen more than once but under ten times. This chain connects TRBV7-8 to TRBJ2-3, with 7 bases that match TRBD1. This CDR3 comprises 15 residues. CDR1 and CDR2 from the germline V gene are SGHVS and FQNEAQ. Germline trimming cut 5 bases from V and 4 bases from J; bases unmatched to any gene: 9. Here the CDR3 DNA reads TGTGCCAGCAGCCAGACAGGGAGAGAAGCAGATACGCAGTATTTT. Amino acids: CASSQTGREADTQYF.

The rearrangement uses TRBV6-5 and TRBJ2-7; D unresolved. The length of the CDR3 is 14 residues. The germline V and J ends were trimmed by 6 bases and 5 bases, with 17 bases remaining between them. CDR1 MNHEY and CDR2 SVGAGI come from the germline V gene. CDR3 region: CASRISASTHEQYF. The CDR3 DNA reads as TGTGCCAGCAGGATATCAGCGAGTACCCACGAGCAGTACTTC.

This clone showed up just a few times. The chain links TRBV28 to TRBJ2-7; 9 bases map to TRBD2. V lost 3 bases, J lost 3 bases, and 15 bases stayed unmatched. CDR3 size: 18 residues. CDR1 is MDHEN and CDR2 is SYDVKM in the germline V gene. The CDR3 DNA sequence: TGTGCCAGCAGTTTCGAGGCCCGGAAAGCGGGGGGCTTCTACGAGCAGTACGTC. Its protein product is CASSFEARKAGGFYEQYV.

The J gene is TRBJ2-7, the V gene TRBV7-7, with a possible D match to TRBD2 (5 bases). CDR1 is SSHAT and CDR2 is FNYEAQ in the germline V gene (reference sequence). CDR3 size: 11 residues. CDR3 protein: CASFGVYEQYV. The CDR3 bases are TGTGCTAGTTTCGGGGTCTACGAGCAGTACGTC.

The chain is built from TRBV6-5 and TRBJ1-6; tentatively, D is TRBD1 (6 bases). The germline V gene encodes CDR1 MNHEY and CDR2 SVGAGI. The CDR3 length is 15 residues. Trimming stripped 0 bases from V and 10 bases from J, with 13 bases between. CDR3 region: CASSYSLQGGSPLHF. In DNA form, the CDR3 reads TGTGCCAGCAGTTACTCCTTACAGGGCGGCTCACCCCTCCACTTT.

A few counts support this clone. The chain is built from TRBV7-9 and TRBJ1-4, with D uncertain. This CDR3 is 12 amino acids long. V was cut by 1 base and J by 8 bases, with 5 bases left in between. CDR1 is SEHNR and CDR2 is FQNEAQ in the germline V gene (reference sequence). CDR3 nucleotide sequence: TGTGCCAGCAGCTTAGTGTCGGAAAAACTGTTTTTT. Protein sequence: CASSLVSEKLFF.

This clone has only a few counts. This chain uses TRBV11-2 with TRBJ1-5, with 10 bases matching TRBD1. The CDR3 sequence is 15 residues long. Germline loops: CDR1 SGHAT, CDR2 FQNNGV. The trim removed 4 bases at V and 3 bases at J, leaving 3 bases unmatched. The CDR3 is CASSSTGGPNQPQHF. The CDR3 DNA is TGTGCCAGCAGCTCGACAGGGGGCCCCAATCAGCCCCAGCATTTT.

The chain has TRBV18 and TRBJ2-7; maybe TRBD1 (5 bases). Trimming left V 4 bases short and J 0 bases short, with 10 bases between. The germline gives CDR1 KGHSH, CDR2 LQKENI. The CDR3 covers 14 residues. CDR3 protein: CASSQDTFSYEQYV. CDR3 DNA sequence: TGTGCCAGCTCACAGGACACCTTCTCCTACGAGCAGTACGTC.

The chain joins TRBV5-4 to TRBJ2-1; 9 bases align to TRBD2. Looked up from germline, CDR1 is SGHNT and CDR2 is YYREEE (reference sequence). This CDR3 has 15 residues. Trimming removed 5 bases from V and 3 bases from J; junction bases left unmatched: 6. The CDR3 DNA is TGTGCCAGCAGGGAGACTAGCGGCCTCTACAATGAGCAGTTCTTC. This codes for CASRETSGLYNEQFF.

This clone was found a few times. V is TRBV7-9 and J is TRBJ1-1; 7 nucleotides align to TRBD1. Germline lookup yields CDR1 SEHNR and CDR2 FQNEAQ (reference sequence). Losses at the gene ends were 5 bases for V and 1 base for J; bases not matched to a gene: 4. This CDR3 spans 14 amino acids. The CDR3 bases are TGTGCCAGCAGCCGCAGACAGGGGAACACTGAAGCTTTCTTT. The encoded protein is CASSRRQGNTEAFF.

The CDR3 region has the DNA TGCGCCAGCAGCCTCTCCGGGACAGGGGCATACGAGCAGTACTTC. The encoded protein is CASSLSGTGAYEQYF. The chain links TRBV4-1 to TRBJ2-5; 10 positions match TRBD1. The better agreement between TRBJ2-7 and the DNA end casts doubt on the J call. Germline CDR1 reads MGHRA; CDR2 reads YSYEKL. The CDR3 extends over 15 amino acids.

The V and J genes are TRBV7-9 and TRBJ1-3, with TRBD1 identical over 7 bases. The CDR3 consists of 18 residues. V gave up 3 bases and J gave up 0 bases; unmatched junction bases: 11. The germline gives CDR1 SEHNR, CDR2 FQNEAQ (reference sequence). CDR3 bases: TGTGCCAGCAGCTTTTCCCCAGGACAGGCCTTCTCTGGAAACACCATATATTTT. Translated, it gives CASSFSPGQAFSGNTIYF.

The V gene is TRBV28, the J gene TRBJ1-2; 9 bases map to TRBD1. After removal of 8 bases from V and 2 bases from J, the junction contained 6 bases not matched to a gene. The CDR3 contains 14 residues. Germline V gene lookup returns CDR1 MDHEN and CDR2 SYDVKM. The CDR3 reads CASGQGLLNYGYTF. The CDR3, as DNA: TGTGCCAGCGGACAGGGGTTGTTGAACTATGGCTACACCTTC.

The chain joins TRBV7-3 to TRBJ1-1; 8 nucleotides agree with TRBD1. The CDR3 spans 16 residues. Germline V gene lookup returns CDR1 SGHTA and CDR2 FQGTGA. V was clipped by 1 base and J by 4 bases; unmatched bases: 8. The CDR3 DNA is TGTGCCAGCAGCTTAATGGATAGGGGGACAGGCACTGAAGCTTTCTTT. Translation gives CASSLMDRGTGTEAFF. Looking up the rest from reference TRBV7-3 and TRBJ1-1 gives the full variable domain: GAGVSQTPSNKVTEKGKYVELRCDPISGHTALYWYRQSLGQGPEFLIYFQGTGAADDSGLPNDRFFAVRPEGSVSTLKIQRTERGDSAVYLCASSLMDRGTGTEAFFGQGTRLTVV.

The CDR3 reads CASSPGLEGETQYF. The CDR3 DNA sequence: TGTGCCAGCAGCCCTGGACTGGAGGGGGAGACCCAGTACTTC. The genes are TRBV7-3 and TRBJ2-5; the D gene is possibly TRBD2 (6 bases). Trimming took 5 bases from V and 5 from J, leaving 15 bases between them. This CDR3 is built from 14 residues. The germline V gene encodes CDR1 SGHTA and CDR2 FQGTGA.

This chain joins TRBV6-1 and TRBJ2-2, with a weak D call TRBD2 (5 bases). V was shortened by 5 bases and J by 5 bases, with 12 bases between the two germline ends. The CDR3 length is 14 residues. Germline assignment: CDR1 MNHNS and CDR2 SASEGT. The CDR3 DNA sequence: TGTGCCAGCAGTTCACGGAGGCCAACCGGGGAGCTGTTTTTT. It yields the protein CASSSRRPTGELFF.

The gene calls are TRBV5-6 and TRBJ2-2; TRBD2 might be the D (6 bases). There are 16 residues in the CDR3. Deletions cut 1 base from V and 4 bases from J, with 14 bases between. The germline CDR1 and CDR2 sequences are SGHDT and YYEEEE. CDR3 coding DNA: TGTGCCAGCAGCTTGAGGTCGGGGGTCCTCACCGGGGAGCTGTTTTTT. This translates into CASSLRSGVLTGELFF.

There are a few counts of this clone. The V call is TRBV19, the J call TRBJ1-2; D ambiguous. CDR1 and CDR2 (germline): LNHDA, SQIVND (reference sequence). The CDR3 covers 13 residues. The V gene lost 8 bases and the J gene lost 4 bases, with 14 bases spanning the gap. The DNA for the CDR3 is TGTGCCAGTGGTGTCGCGGGCAGCTATGGCTACACCTTC. Translating gives CASGVAGSYGYTF.

The J gene is TRBJ1-6, the V gene TRBV6-4, with D possibly TRBD1 on 6 matching bases. V dropped 4 bases and J dropped 6 bases, with 7 bases sitting between them. Germline loops: CDR1 MRHNA, CDR2 SNTAGT. This CDR3 is built from 13 residues. This CDR3 reads CASSGQVNSPLHF. CDR3 nucleotides: TGTGCCAGCAGTGGACAGGTTAATTCACCCCTCCACTTT.

The chain has TRBV27 and TRBJ2-2; TRBD2 aligns across 10 bases. CDR3 length: 17 amino acids. Losses at the gene ends were 8 bases for V and 4 bases for J; bases not matched to a gene: 13. Germline V gives CDR1 MNHEY, CDR2 SMNVEV (reference sequence). CDR3 nucleotides: TGTGCCAGCGGAAAGTTGTTCAGCGGGGGGGCCACCGGGGAGCTGTTTTTT. Amino acids: CASGKLFSGGATGELFF.

This chain uses TRBV6-6 with TRBJ2-6, with 7 bases identical to TRBD1. This CDR3 contains 16 residues. Trimming took 6 bases from V and 4 from J; bases not matched to a gene: 9. Germline CDR1 MNHNY, CDR2 SVGAGI (reference sequence). The CDR3: CASSSRQGGGANVLTF. CDR3 DNA: TGTGCCAGCAGCTCTAGACAGGGTGGCGGGGCCAACGTCCTGACTTTC.

J is TRBJ1-2 and V is TRBV7-2, with D possibly being TRBD1 (5 bases). The CDR3 has 14 residues. Germline V gene data show CDR1 as SGHTA and CDR2 as FQGNSA. The germline V and J ends were trimmed by 4 bases and 3 bases, with 12 bases remaining between them. The CDR3 DNA reads as TGTGCCAGCAGCTCGCAACCAGGGCACTATGGCTACACCTTC. Translating it yields CASSSQPGHYGYTF.

This clone was detected only a few times. This sequence joins TRBV6-4 and TRBJ2-1, with 8 bases lining up with TRBD2. Germline V CDR1 and CDR2: MRHNA, SNTAGT. The J segment lost 7 bases and the V segment lost 0 bases, leaving 8 bases of the junction unmatched. This CDR3 spans 16 amino acids. The CDR3 nucleotides read TGTGCCAGCAGTGACTCAGGCACCAGCGGGAGAAATGAGCAGTTCTTC. Its translation: CASSDSGTSGRNEQFF.

This clone was observed a single time. The V call is TRBV27, the J call TRBJ1-5, with 8 positions matching TRBD1. Germline-derived CDR1 and CDR2 are MNHEY and SMNVEV (reference sequence). The CDR3 totals 15 residues. The ends lost 2 bases at V and 2 bases at J; junction bases unmatched: 2. CDR3 in DNA: TGTGCCAGCAGTTTAGGGACAGGCGGCAATCAGCCCCAGCATTTT. Its protein product is CASSLGTGGNQPQHF.

The rearrangement links TRBV11-3 to TRBJ2-2; D is unclear. Germline V lookup: CDR1 SGHNT, CDR2 YENEEA. Trimming removed 5 bases at V and 3 bases at J, with 13 bases between. The CDR3 is made up of 15 amino acids. The CDR3 region is CASSLGYGDTGELFF. CDR3 in DNA: TGTGCCAGCAGCCTAGGTTACGGAGACACCGGGGAGCTGTTTTTT.

The CDR3: CASSEETSDNEQFF. In nucleotides, the CDR3 is TGCGCCAGCAGTGAGGAGACTAGCGACAATGAGCAGTTCTTC. The V call is TRBV10-1, the J call TRBJ2-1, with TRBD2 matching 8 bases. In germline, CDR1 is WNHNN, CDR2 SYGVQD (reference sequence). The trim removed 2 bases at V and 5 bases at J, leaving 2 bases unmatched. This CDR3 contains 14 residues.